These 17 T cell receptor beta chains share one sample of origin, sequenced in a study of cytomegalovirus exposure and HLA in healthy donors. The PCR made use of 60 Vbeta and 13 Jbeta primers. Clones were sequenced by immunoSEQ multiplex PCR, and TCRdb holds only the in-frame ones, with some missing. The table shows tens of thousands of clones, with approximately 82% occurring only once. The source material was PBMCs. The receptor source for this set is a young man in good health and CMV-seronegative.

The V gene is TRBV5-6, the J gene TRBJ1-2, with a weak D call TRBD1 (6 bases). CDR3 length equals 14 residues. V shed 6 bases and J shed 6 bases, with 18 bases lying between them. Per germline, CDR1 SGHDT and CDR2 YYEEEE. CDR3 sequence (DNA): TGTGCCAGCATCCGAGGGGCGGGGGCGAATGGCTACACCTTC. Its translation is CASIRGAGANGYTF. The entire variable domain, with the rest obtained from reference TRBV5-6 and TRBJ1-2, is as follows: DAGVTQSPTHLIKTRGQQVTLRCSPKSGHDTVSWYQQALGQGPQFIFQYYEEEERQRGNFPDRFSGHQFPNYSSELNVNALLLGDSALYLCASIRGAGANGYTFGSGTRLTVV.

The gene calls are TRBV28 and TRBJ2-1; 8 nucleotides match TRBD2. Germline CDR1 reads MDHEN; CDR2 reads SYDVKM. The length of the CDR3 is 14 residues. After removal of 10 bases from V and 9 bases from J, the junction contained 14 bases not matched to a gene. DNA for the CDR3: TGTGCCATCCTCACACTTAGCGGGGTGGGTGAGCAGTTCTTC. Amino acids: CAILTLSGVGEQFF.

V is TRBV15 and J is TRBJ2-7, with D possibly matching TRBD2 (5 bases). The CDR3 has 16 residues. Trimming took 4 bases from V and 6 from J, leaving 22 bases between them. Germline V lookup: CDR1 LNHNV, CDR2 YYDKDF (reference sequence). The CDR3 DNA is TGTGCCACCAGCACTACCCGGCGAGGGCCTCCGGGCGAGCAGTACTTC. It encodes CATSTTRRGPPGEQYF.

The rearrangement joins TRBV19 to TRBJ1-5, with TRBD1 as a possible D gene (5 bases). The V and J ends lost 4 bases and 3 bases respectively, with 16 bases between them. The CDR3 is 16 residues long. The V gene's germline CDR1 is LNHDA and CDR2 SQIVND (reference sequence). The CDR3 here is CASSTGGRTYNQPQHF. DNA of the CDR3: TGTGCCAGTAGTACCGGGGGACGTACGTACAATCAGCCCCAGCATTTT.

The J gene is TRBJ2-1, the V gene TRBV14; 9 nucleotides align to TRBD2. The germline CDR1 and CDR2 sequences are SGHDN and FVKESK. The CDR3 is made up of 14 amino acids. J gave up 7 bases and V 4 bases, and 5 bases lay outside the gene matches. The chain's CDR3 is CASSLAGVGNEQFF. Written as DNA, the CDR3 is TGTGCCAGCAGCCTAGCGGGGGTGGGGAATGAGCAGTTCTTC.

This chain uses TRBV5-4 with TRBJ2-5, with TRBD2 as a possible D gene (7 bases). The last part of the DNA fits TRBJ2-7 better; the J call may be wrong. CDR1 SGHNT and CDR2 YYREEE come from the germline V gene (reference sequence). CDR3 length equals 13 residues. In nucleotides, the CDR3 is TGTGCCAGCAGCTTGTCGGGGGGCCTCGAGCAGTACTTC. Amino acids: CASSLSGGLEQYF.

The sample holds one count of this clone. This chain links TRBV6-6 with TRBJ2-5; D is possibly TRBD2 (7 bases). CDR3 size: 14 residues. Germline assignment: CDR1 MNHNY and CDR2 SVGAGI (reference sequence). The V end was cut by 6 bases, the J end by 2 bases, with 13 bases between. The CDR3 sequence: CASRLEGGQETQYF. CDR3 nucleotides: TGTGCCAGCAGGTTGGAGGGGGGGCAAGAGACCCAGTACTTC.

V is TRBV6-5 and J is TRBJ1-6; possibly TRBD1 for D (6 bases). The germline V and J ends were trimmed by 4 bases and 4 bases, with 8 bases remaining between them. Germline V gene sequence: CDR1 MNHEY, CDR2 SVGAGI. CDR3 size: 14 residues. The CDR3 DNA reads TGTGCCAGCAGTTTCGGACAGTATAATTCACCCCTCCACTTT. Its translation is CASSFGQYNSPLHF.

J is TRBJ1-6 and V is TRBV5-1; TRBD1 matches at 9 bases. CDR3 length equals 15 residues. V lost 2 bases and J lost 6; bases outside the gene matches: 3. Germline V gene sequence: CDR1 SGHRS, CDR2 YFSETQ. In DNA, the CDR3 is TGCGCCAGCAGCTTACCGGGACAGGGTAATTCACCCCTCCACTTT. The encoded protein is CASSLPGQGNSPLHF.

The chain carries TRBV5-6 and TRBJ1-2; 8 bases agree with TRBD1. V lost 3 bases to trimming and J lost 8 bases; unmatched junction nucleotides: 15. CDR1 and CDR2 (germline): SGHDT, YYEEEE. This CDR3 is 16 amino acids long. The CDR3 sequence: CASSSAGTGIMGGYTF. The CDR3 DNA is TGTGCCAGCAGCTCCGCCGGGACAGGTATAATGGGAGGCTACACCTTC.

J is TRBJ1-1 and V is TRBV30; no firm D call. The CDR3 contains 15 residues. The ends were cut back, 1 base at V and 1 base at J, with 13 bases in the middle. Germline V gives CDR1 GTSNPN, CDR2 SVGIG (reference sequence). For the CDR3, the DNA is TGTGCCTGGAGTGAACCTCGGGGTCAGAACACTGAAGCTTTCTTT. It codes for CAWSEPRGQNTEAFF.

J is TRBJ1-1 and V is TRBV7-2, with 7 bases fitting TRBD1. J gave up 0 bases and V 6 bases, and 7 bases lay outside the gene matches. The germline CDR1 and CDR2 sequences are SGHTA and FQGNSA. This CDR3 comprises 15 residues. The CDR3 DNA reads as TGTGCCAGCAGTTTTACAGGGGCCTTGAACACTGAAGCTTTCTTT. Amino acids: CASSFTGALNTEAFF.

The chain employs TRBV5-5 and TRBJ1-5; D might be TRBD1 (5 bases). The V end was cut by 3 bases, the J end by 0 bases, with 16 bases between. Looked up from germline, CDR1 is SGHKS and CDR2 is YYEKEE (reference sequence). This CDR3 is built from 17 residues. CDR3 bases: TGTGCCAGCAGCTCCCAGGTGGGGGGGGATAGCAATCAGCCCCAGCATTTT. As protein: CASSSQVGGDSNQPQHF.

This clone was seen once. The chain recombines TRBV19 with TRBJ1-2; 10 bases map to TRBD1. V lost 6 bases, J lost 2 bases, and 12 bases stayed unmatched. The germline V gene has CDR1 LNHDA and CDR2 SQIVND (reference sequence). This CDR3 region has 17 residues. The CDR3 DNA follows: TGTGCCAGTAGCGACCGGGACAGGGGCGCTCTAAACTATGGCTACACCTTC. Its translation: CASSDRDRGALNYGYTF.

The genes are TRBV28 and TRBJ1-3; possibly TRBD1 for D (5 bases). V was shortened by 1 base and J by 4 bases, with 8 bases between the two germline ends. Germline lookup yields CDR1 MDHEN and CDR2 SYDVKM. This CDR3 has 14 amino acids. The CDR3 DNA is TGTGCCAGCAGTTTATCAGGGCTGGGAAACACCATATATTTT. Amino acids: CASSLSGLGNTIYF.

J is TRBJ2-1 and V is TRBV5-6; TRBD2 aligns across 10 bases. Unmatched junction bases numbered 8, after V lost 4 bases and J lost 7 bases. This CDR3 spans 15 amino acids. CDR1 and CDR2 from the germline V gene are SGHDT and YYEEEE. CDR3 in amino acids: CASSHLAGVWNEQFF. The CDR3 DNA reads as TGTGCCAGCAGCCATCTAGCGGGAGTTTGGAATGAGCAGTTCTTC. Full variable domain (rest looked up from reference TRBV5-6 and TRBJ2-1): DAGVTQSPTHLIKTRGQQVTLRCSPKSGHDTVSWYQQALGQGPQFIFQYYEEEERQRGNFPDRFSGHQFPNYSSELNVNALLLGDSALYLCASSHLAGVWNEQFFGPGTRLTVL.

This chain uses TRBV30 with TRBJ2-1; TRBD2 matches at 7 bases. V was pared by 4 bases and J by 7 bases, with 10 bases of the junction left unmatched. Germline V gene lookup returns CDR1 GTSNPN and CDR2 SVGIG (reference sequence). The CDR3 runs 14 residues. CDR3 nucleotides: TGTGCCTGGACCCCCGGGACTAACCTTAATGAGCAGTTCTTC. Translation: CAWTPGTNLNEQFF.